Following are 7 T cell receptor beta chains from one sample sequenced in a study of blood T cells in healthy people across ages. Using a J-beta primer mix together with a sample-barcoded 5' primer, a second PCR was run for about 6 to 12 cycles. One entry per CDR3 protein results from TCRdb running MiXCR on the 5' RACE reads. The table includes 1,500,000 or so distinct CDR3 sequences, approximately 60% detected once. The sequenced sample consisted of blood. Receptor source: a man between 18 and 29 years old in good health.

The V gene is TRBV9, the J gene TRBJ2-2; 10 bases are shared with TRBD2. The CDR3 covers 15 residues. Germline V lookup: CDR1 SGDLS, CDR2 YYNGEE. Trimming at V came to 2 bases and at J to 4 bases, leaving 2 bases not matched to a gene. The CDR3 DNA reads TGTGCCAGCAGCGTTAGCGGGGGGCGCACCGGGGAGCTGTTTTTT. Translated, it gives CASSVSGGRTGELFF.

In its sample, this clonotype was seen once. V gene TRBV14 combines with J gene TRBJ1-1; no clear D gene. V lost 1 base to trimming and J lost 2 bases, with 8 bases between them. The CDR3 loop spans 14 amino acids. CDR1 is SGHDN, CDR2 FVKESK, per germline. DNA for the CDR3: TGTGCCAGCAGCCAAGTTTATACCAACACTGAAGCTTTCTTT. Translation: CASSQVYTNTEAFF.

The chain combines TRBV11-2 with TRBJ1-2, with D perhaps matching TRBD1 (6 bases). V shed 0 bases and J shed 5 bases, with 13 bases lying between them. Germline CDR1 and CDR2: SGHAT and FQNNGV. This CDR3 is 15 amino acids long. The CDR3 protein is CASSLEYRDGYGYTF. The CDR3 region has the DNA TGTGCCAGCAGCTTAGAGTACAGGGATGGGTATGGCTACACCTTC.

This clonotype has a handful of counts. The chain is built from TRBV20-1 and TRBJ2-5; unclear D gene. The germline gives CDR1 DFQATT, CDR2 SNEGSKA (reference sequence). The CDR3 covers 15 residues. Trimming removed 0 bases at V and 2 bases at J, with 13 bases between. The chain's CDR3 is CSARDYKGSQETQYF. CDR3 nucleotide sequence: TGCAGTGCTAGAGATTATAAGGGATCTCAAGAGACCCAGTACTTC.

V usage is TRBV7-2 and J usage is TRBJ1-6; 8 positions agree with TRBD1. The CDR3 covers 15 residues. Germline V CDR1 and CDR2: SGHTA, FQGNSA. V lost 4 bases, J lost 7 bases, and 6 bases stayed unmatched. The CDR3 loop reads CASSSRTGPNSPLHF. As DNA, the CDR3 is TGTGCCAGCAGCTCTCGGACAGGGCCGAATTCACCCCTCCACTTT. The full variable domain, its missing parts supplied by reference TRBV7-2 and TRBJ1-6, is GAGVSQSPSNKVTEKGKDVELRCDPISGHTALYWYRQSLGQGLEFLIYFQGNSAPDKSGLPSDRFSAERTGGSVSTLTIQRTQQEDSAVYLCASSSRTGPNSPLHFGNGTRLTVT.

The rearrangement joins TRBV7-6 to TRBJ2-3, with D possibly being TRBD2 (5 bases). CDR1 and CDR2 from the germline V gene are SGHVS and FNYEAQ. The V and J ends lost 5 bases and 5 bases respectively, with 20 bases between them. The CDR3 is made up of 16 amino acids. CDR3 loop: CASSTSVGLAGDTQYF. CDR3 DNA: TGTGCCAGCAGCACCAGTGTAGGGTTGGCGGGAGATACGCAGTATTTT.

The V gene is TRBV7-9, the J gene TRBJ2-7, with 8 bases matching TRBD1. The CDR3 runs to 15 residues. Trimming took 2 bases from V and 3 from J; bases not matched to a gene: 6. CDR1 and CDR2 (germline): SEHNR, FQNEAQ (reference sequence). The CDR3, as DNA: TGTGCCAGCAGCTTATTGCCAGGGGGCGACTACGAGCAGTACTTC. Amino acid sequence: CASSLLPGGDYEQYF.